Following are 16 T cell receptor beta chains from one sample sequenced in a study of shared clonotypes between healthy human individuals (dated by TCRdb to 2020 to 2021). Receptors were amplified or captured by the immunoSEQ multiplex PCR assay. TCRdb mirrors the immuneACCESS table, restricted to in-frame sequences. Some clones are absent from its copies; in checked studies, under half trace to an unresolved V gene, and the reason for the others is unknown. The sample has almost 750,000 clones on record, 72% of them singletons. About 1.7% of the sample belongs to the ten largest clones. Sequenced: memory CD4+ T cells sorted from blood. The cell subset or site tag for this specimen amounts to: CD45RA-negative fraction. Receptors originate from a woman aged 25 to 45 in good health.

The rearrangement joins TRBV27 to TRBJ1-1; 7 nucleotides match TRBD1. V shed 8 bases, J shed 0 bases, and the junction held 9 bases outside the gene matches. This CDR3 contains 15 residues. Germline V gene sequence: CDR1 MNHEY, CDR2 SMNVEV (reference sequence). The CDR3 region is CASGLYRGVNTEAFF. CDR3 in DNA: TGTGCCAGCGGGCTCTACAGGGGAGTGAACACTGAAGCTTTCTTT.

This clone is a singleton in its sample. V and J are TRBV7-6 and TRBJ2-2; TRBD2 is a possible D gene (6 bases). The CDR3 loop spans 17 amino acids. V lost 5 bases, J lost 5 bases, and 21 bases lay in between. CDR1 is SGHVS and CDR2 is FNYEAQ in the germline V gene. CDR3 DNA: TGTGCCAGCAGCCCGGGACTTAACGTGGGACCGACCGGGGAGCTGTTTTTT. It encodes CASSPGLNVGPTGELFF.

This clone showed up just a few times. The V and J genes are TRBV11-2 and TRBJ2-5; TRBD2 aligns across 8 bases. The CDR3 length is 13 residues. J gave up 2 bases and V 6 bases, and 2 bases lay outside the gene matches. The V gene's germline CDR1 is SGHAT and CDR2 FQNNGV. CDR3 loop: CASRLAAQETQYF. The CDR3 DNA is TGTGCCAGCAGACTAGCGGCACAAGAGACCCAGTACTTC.

The chain carries TRBV19 and TRBJ1-5; D not certain. The CDR3 is 18 residues long. The ends were cut back, 1 base at V and 2 bases at J, with 18 bases in the middle. The germline V gene has CDR1 LNHDA and CDR2 SQIVND (reference sequence). The CDR3, as DNA: TGTGCCAGTAGTATAGGCACGAAGGGCCCCGTGGGCAATCAGCCCCAGCATTTT. Its protein product is CASSIGTKGPVGNQPQHF. Using reference TRBV19 and TRBJ1-5 for the parts outside the CDR3, the full variable domain is DGGITQSPKYLFRKEGQNVTLSCEQNLNHDAMYWYRQDPGQGLRLIYYSQIVNDFQKGDIAEGYSVSREKKESFPLTVTSAQKNPTAFYLCASSIGTKGPVGNQPQHFGDGTRLSIL.

The chain joins TRBV30 to TRBJ1-1, with D hard to call. Germline V gene data show CDR1 as GTSNPN and CDR2 as SVGIG (reference sequence). The CDR3 has 12 residues. The V gene lost 7 bases and the J gene lost 1 base, with 10 bases spanning the gap. The CDR3 DNA follows: TGTGCCTCCCATTATCGGAACACTGAAGCTTTCTTT. Amino acid sequence: CASHYRNTEAFF.

The J gene is TRBJ2-5, the V gene TRBV5-6, with D maybe TRBD1 (5 bases). Germline V gene data show CDR1 as SGHDT and CDR2 as YYEEEE. This CDR3 has 17 residues. The V and J ends lost 0 bases and 5 bases respectively, with 20 bases between them. This CDR3 reads CASSLVAKGVEMETQYF. CDR3 nucleotide sequence: TGTGCCAGCAGCTTGGTTGCTAAAGGGGTGGAAATGGAGACCCAGTACTTC.

The chain couples TRBV4-1 to TRBJ2-3, with D uncertain. V shed 0 bases and J shed 7 bases, with 14 bases lying between them. The CDR3 runs to 15 residues. The V gene's germline CDR1 is MGHRA and CDR2 YSYEKL. The CDR3 sequence is CASSQENWAGHTQYF. The CDR3 coding sequence is TGCGCCAGCAGCCAAGAAAATTGGGCTGGGCATACGCAGTATTTT.

This chain links TRBV21-1 with TRBJ1-2. TRBV21-1 is classified as a pseudogene. The CDR3 contains 20 residues. CDR3 sequence: CASSKAGCGGRGADNYGYTF. As DNA, the CDR3 is TGTGCCAGCAGCAAAGCGGGTTGCGGAGGTAGGGGGGCGGATAACTATGGCTACACCTTC.

The chain combines TRBV18 with TRBJ2-4, with D tentatively TRBD2 (7 bases). Trimming removed 3 bases at V and 11 bases at J, with 14 bases between. CDR1 is KGHSH and CDR2 is LQKENI in the germline V gene. CDR3 length: 13 amino acids. DNA of the CDR3: TGTGCCAGCTCACCCCCGGGGAGGGGGGTTCAGTACTTC. It specifies CASSPPGRGVQYF.

The chain recombines TRBV19 with TRBJ2-1; D possibly corresponds to TRBD2 (7 bases). The germline gives CDR1 LNHDA, CDR2 SQIVND (reference sequence). The ends were cut back, 2 bases at V and 1 base at J, with 12 bases in the middle. The CDR3 is made up of 16 amino acids. The CDR3 is CASSISGGYSYNEQFF. DNA of the CDR3: TGTGCCAGTAGTATATCGGGGGGCTATTCCTACAATGAGCAGTTCTTC.

V is TRBV9 and J is TRBJ1-4; tentatively, D is TRBD1 (5 bases). Looked up from germline, CDR1 is SGDLS and CDR2 is YYNGEE. Trimming shortened V by 0 bases and J by 8 bases, and 20 bases separated the two germline ends. The CDR3 contains 17 residues. The CDR3 DNA sequence: TGTGCCAGCAGCGTAGGGTTGGTTGGGGAAGCAGGGGAAAAACTGTTTTTT. Its protein product is CASSVGLVGEAGEKLFF.

The CDR3 nucleotides read TGTGCCAGCAGTTCAGCGGAGGGAGGGGCGCGCGAGCAGTACTTC. It codes for CASSSAEGGAREQYF. The rearrangement joins TRBV6-5 to TRBJ2-7; 7 positions agree with TRBD2. CDR1 and CDR2 (germline): MNHEY, SVGAGI. There are 15 residues in the CDR3. J lost 6 bases, V lost 4 bases, and 12 bases had no gene match.

The J gene is TRBJ2-1, the V gene TRBV5-1; D is undetermined. The CDR3 loop spans 15 amino acids. V lost 0 bases, J lost 3 bases, and 10 bases lay in between. From germline, CDR1 is SGHRS and CDR2 YFSETQ. CDR3 amino acids: CASSLGLDLYNEQFF. CDR3 bases: TGCGCCAGCAGCTTGGGCCTGGACCTCTACAATGAGCAGTTCTTC.

The chain links TRBV6-5 to TRBJ1-1; D gene unclear. V was cut by 6 bases and J by 0 bases, with 8 bases left in between. The V gene's germline CDR1 is MNHEY and CDR2 SVGAGI. The CDR3 totals 13 residues. The CDR3 nucleotides are TGTGCCAGCAGGGCCAGGATGAACACTGAAGCTTTCTTT. Translating it yields CASRARMNTEAFF.

This rearrangement joins TRBV27 to TRBJ1-1, with D unclear. The CDR3 length is 16 residues. Germline V gene data show CDR1 as MNHEY and CDR2 as SMNVEV (reference sequence). The ends were cut back, 2 bases at V and 1 base at J, with 14 bases in the middle. The CDR3 loop reads CASSLQLERRNTEAFF. For the CDR3, the DNA is TGTGCCAGCAGTTTACAGCTCGAGCGCAGGAACACTGAAGCTTTCTTT.

The chain joins TRBV30 to TRBJ1-2, with a weak D call TRBD1 (5 bases). Germline V gene sequence: CDR1 GTSNPN, CDR2 SVGIG (reference sequence). The CDR3 runs 13 residues. V was shortened by 0 bases and J by 8 bases, with 13 bases between the two germline ends. The CDR3 sequence is CAWSVRQGYGYTF. The CDR3 region has the DNA TGTGCCTGGAGTGTAAGGCAGGGTTACGGCTACACCTTC.